This is a list of T cell receptor beta chains from one sample in a study of OX40 agonist ivuxolimab in advanced cancers. Sequenced by immunoSEQ multiplex PCR; TCRdb stores in-frame clones only, minus some. The table lists approximately 70,000 clones, 86% of them singletons, with 6.5% to 7.5% in the top ten. Sample: CD4+ or CD8+ T cells sorted from blood, taken in a trial of the OX40 agonist ivuxolimab. These receptors were obtained from an adult with an advanced solid tumor such as melanoma, head and neck, liver or kidney cancer. The CDR3 runs from the conserved cysteine through the conserved F or W. A D gene is named only where the DNA matches it firmly. Clone sizes are given selectively: once, few, many, or a class where the clone is expanded.

V gene	D gene	J gene	clone size	CDR3 DNA	CDR3 protein
TRBV4-3	NA	TRBJ2-7	NA	TGCGCCAGCAGCCAAGATGGGTCGGCCTCCTACGAGCAGTACTTC	CASSQDGSASYEQYF
TRBV14	NA	TRBJ1-1	NA	TGTGCCAGCAGCCTCCTTACAGGTTCGAACACTGAAGCTTTCTTT	CASSLLTGSNTEAFF
TRBV25-1	NA	TRBJ2-7	NA	TGTGCCAGCAGTGAGGGCAGGGCTAGCTACGAGCAGTACTTC	CASSEGRASYEQYF
TRBV11-3	NA	TRBJ1-1	NA	TGTGCCAGCAGCTTAAGGGACCGGGGGGCGAACACTGAAGCTTTCTTT	CASSLRDRGANTEAFF
TRBV5-4	NA	TRBJ2-3	NA	TGTGCCAGCAGCCCCTCCCGGAACACAGATACGCAGTATTTT	CASSPSRNTDTQYF
TRBV6-1	NA	TRBJ1-2	NA	TGTGCCAGCTCGGGGGAGGCTGGGTCCTTCTATGGCTACACCTTC	CASSGEAGSFYGYTF
TRBV29-1	TRBD1	TRBJ1-2	NA	TGCAGCGTCCGGACAGGCGGCTATGGCTACACCTTC	CSVRTGGYGYTF
TRBV10-2	NA	TRBJ1-6	few	TGCGCCAGCAGTGAGTCCATGGGACGGGCACCCCTCCACTTT	CASSESMGRAPLHF
TRBV11-1	NA	TRBJ1-2	once	TGTGCCAGCAGCTTACCCCTTCCCAGCCTTAACGGCTACACCTTC	CASSLPLPSLNGYTF
TRBV15	TRBD1	TRBJ2-7	NA	TGTGCCACTCACTTCTCTCTGGACGGGACAGGTCTCTACGAGCAGTACTTC	CATHFSLDGTGLYEQYF
TRBV7-7	NA	TRBJ2-5	NA	TGTGCTAGCAGCTTAGTAAACCAAGAGACCCAGTACTTC	CASSLVNQETQYF
TRBV30	TRBD2	TRBJ2-5	NA	TGTGCCTCGGGACTAGCGGGAGTGAGGGCAGAGACCCAGTACTTC	CASGLAGVRAETQYF
TRBV6-5	NA	TRBJ1-4	NA	TGTGCCAGCAGTTCGTCAGAGGGCGGGAGTGAAAAACTGTTTTTT	CASSSSEGGSEKLFF
TRBV4-3	NA	TRBJ2-7	NA	TGCGCCAGCAGCCAAGATAGTCTCCCCCGGAACGAGCAGTACTTC	CASSQDSLPRNEQYF
TRBV7-8	NA	TRBJ1-1	NA	TGTGCCAGCAGCTTACAGCGCACTGAAGCTTTCTTT	CASSLQRTEAFF
TRBV2	NA	TRBJ2-7	NA	TGTGCCAGCATAGGGGACTACGAGCAGTACTTC	CASIGDYEQYF
TRBV30	TRBD2	TRBJ2-4	NA	TGTGCCTGGAGTATGCCGGGACTAGCGTACAACATTCAGTACTTC	CAWSMPGLAYNIQYF
TRBV27	TRBD1	TRBJ2-1	NA	TGTGCCAGCCGATCCCGGGACAGGGGAGTCAATGAGCAGTTCTTC	CASRSRDRGVNEQFF
TRBV19	NA	TRBJ2-1	once	TGTGCCAGTAGTTTAAATTTCAATGAGCAGTTCTTC	CASSLNFNEQFF
TRBV7-3	TRBD1	TRBJ2-5	once	TGTGCCAGCAGCTCAACCGGGACAGGAGAAGAGACCCAGTACTTC	CASSSTGTGEETQYF
TRBV20-1	NA	TRBJ2-1	NA	TGCAGTGCTAGCCGCTCCAATGAGCAGTTCTTC	CSASRSNEQFF
TRBV27	NA	TRBJ2-7	NA	TGTGCCAGCAGTCCCTGGGTAGTCGGATCCTACGAGCAGTACTTC	CASSPWVVGSYEQYF
TRBV7-2	TRBD1	TRBJ2-2	once	TGTGCCAGCAGCGCGGTGACAGGGACCGGGGAGCTGTTTTTT	CASSAVTGTGELFF
TRBV7-3	NA	TRBJ2-1	once	TGTGCCAGCAGCTTAAGGCCGTTAGGGGGGTACAATGAGCAGTTCTTC	CASSLRPLGGYNEQFF
TRBV5-4	TRBD1	TRBJ2-5	NA	TGTGCCTACGCTACAGGGGGCGGTGGGGAGACCCAGTACTTC	CAYATGGGGETQYF
TRBV30	NA	TRBJ1-1	NA	TGTGCCTGGAGTAGGGCAGGGATCACTGAAGCTTTCTTT	CAWSRAGITEAFF
TRBV6-6	TRBD2	TRBJ2-1	once	TGTGCCAGTCTTTACACGGGAGGGCCATTCAGTGAGCAGTTCTTC	CASLYTGGPFSEQFF
TRBV6-1	NA	TRBJ1-2	NA	TGTGCCAGCAGTTGGGGGGGTTATGGCTACACCTTC	CASSWGGYGYTF
TRBV6-5	NA	TRBJ1-2	NA	TGTGCCAGCAGTTACTCGGGAGATCGCTACACCTTC	CASSYSGDRYTF
TRBV11-2	TRBD1	TRBJ1-1	NA	TGTGCCAGCAGCTTAGTGGGACAGTTGGCTGAAGCTTTCTTT	CASSLVGQLAEAFF
TRBV11-1	NA	TRBJ2-7	NA	TGTGCCAGCAGCTTGGTCGATTTCGGCGAGCAGTACTTC	CASSLVDFGEQYF
TRBV11-3	NA	TRBJ1-2	NA	TGTGCCAGCAGGGGTGGTTCAGGGGACGGCTACACCTTC	CASRGGSGDGYTF
TRBV27	NA	TRBJ1-5	NA	TGTGCCAGCAGTTTTGCAAGGGGGAGTCAGCCCCAGCATTTT	CASSFARGSQPQHF
TRBV27	NA	TRBJ2-7	NA	TGTGCCAGCAGTTCATCCCCAGGGTTTAGTGAACACGAGCAGTACTTC	CASSSSPGFSEHEQYF
TRBV6-5	TRBD1	TRBJ1-6	NA	TGTGCCAGCAGTCCGGACAGGGTTTATAATTCACCCCTCCACTTT	CASSPDRVYNSPLHF
TRBV18	NA	TRBJ1-1	NA	TGTGCCAGCTCACCATATGGGGGGAAAGTCACTGAAGCTTTCTTT	CASSPYGGKVTEAFF
TRBV5-1	NA	TRBJ1-2	NA	TGCGCCAGCAGCTTGGATCGGACTTTGTGGGGGACATATGGCTACACCTTC	CASSLDRTLWGTYGYTF
TRBV30	NA	TRBJ1-1	NA	TGTGCCTGGAGTGTAAAGCAGGCCCTGTGGGACACTGAAGCTTTCTTT	CAWSVKQALWDTEAFF
TRBV5-6	TRBD1	TRBJ1-4	NA	TGTGCCAGCAGCTTTCAGACAGGGGGCTTTGAAAAACTGTTTTTT	CASSFQTGGFEKLFF
TRBV27	NA	TRBJ1-3	many	TGTGCCAGCAGTTTAACCAGGGAGGGAAACACCATATATTTT	CASSLTREGNTIYF
TRBV19	NA	TRBJ1-2	NA	TGTGCCAGTAGTATGGTAGGAGGGGCACTCTATGGCTACACCTTC	CASSMVGGALYGYTF
TRBV4-2	NA	TRBJ1-1	few	TGTGCCAGCAGCCGCGGGTCGAGGACTGAAGCTTTCTTT	CASSRGSRTEAFF
TRBV29-1	NA	TRBJ2-1	NA	TGCAGCGTAGACGGAAATGAGCAGTTCTTC	CSVDGNEQFF
TRBV5-6	NA	TRBJ2-2	NA	TGTGCCAGCAGGCTTGTTGGCACCGGGGAGCTGTTTTTT	CASRLVGTGELFF
TRBV20-1	NA	TRBJ2-5	NA	TGCAGTGCTACTCGGGCGGAGACCCAGTACTTC	CSATRAETQYF
TRBV18	NA	TRBJ1-2	NA	TGTGCCAGCTCACCGCTGGACAGTGACCTCTATGGCTACACCTTC	CASSPLDSDLYGYTF
TRBV6-1	NA	TRBJ2-4	NA	TGTGCCAGCAAGAGTGAGGGGGGTACTCAGTACTTC	CASKSEGGTQYF
TRBV5-4	NA	TRBJ1-1	NA	TGTGCCAGCAGCGTGGCCGGGGCAGGAGCTACTGAAGCTTTCTTT	CASSVAGAGATEAFF
TRBV7-9	NA	TRBJ2-5	NA	TGTGCCAGCAGCTTCTCCCTGGCGGAGACCCAGTACTTC	CASSFSLAETQYF
TRBV19	NA	TRBJ1-2	NA	TGTGCCAGTACTAATCCGGAACTGGCTCACTATGGCTACACCTTC	CASTNPELAHYGYTF
TRBV6-6	TRBD1	TRBJ1-5	once	TGTGCCAGCAGCTCGGACAGGGGCCAGCCCCAGCATTTT	CASSSDRGQPQHF